What follows are 3 T cell receptor beta chains derived from one specimen sequenced in a study of T cells in women clearing cervical HPV infection. Libraries were prepared by immunoSEQ multiplex PCR; TCRdb keeps only in-frame clonotypes and omits some of them. The sample table sets out approximately 44,000 clones. Specimen: blood buffy coat. The receptors stem from a woman aged 18-70 years with a cervical HPV16 infection that either progressed to CIN3+ or cleared (not recorded which).

Of note for this clone: The read gets to within 3 residues of the CDR3 end, and the germline J gene fills in the rest. The V and J genes are TRBV20-1 and TRBJ2-5; 10 bases fit TRBD2. The CDR3 sequence is 20 residues long. V gave up 8 bases and J gave up 5 bases; unmatched junction bases: 29. Per the germline V gene, CDR1 is DFQATT and CDR2 is SNEGSKA (reference sequence). CDR3 protein: CSTWGLAKLETGRVKETQYF. CDR3 bases read: TGCAGTACTTGGGGACTAGCGAAGTTGGAGACAGGGAGGGTGAAGGAGACC.

Concerning this clone itself: From the germline J gene comes the end of the CDR3, since the read stops 3 residues before it. The J gene is TRBJ2-2, the V gene TRBV6-1; no firm D call. CDR1 is MNHNS and CDR2 is SASEGT in the germline V gene. V was trimmed by 3 bases and J by 3 bases, leaving 5 bases between them. This CDR3 has 13 residues. CDR3 DNA, as far as it was read: TGTGCCAGCAGTGATTCAGACACCGGGGAG. It specifies CASSDSDTGE. The full CDR3 protein reads CASSDSDTGELFF.

Concerning this clone: The sequenced fragment ends 3 residues before the CDR3 boundary, so the rest is inferred from the germline J gene. This chain links TRBV19 with TRBJ1-5, with 7 positions matching TRBD1. CDR1 and CDR2 (germline): LNHDA, SQIVND (reference sequence). This CDR3 has 16 amino acids. J was trimmed by 0 bases and V by 6 bases; bases with no gene match: 8. Incomplete CDR3 DNA: TGTGCCAGTAGCAGACAGGGAAGTAATAGCAATCAGCCC. Its translation is CASSRQGSNSNQP. The entire CDR3 protein reads CASSRQGSNSNQPQHF.